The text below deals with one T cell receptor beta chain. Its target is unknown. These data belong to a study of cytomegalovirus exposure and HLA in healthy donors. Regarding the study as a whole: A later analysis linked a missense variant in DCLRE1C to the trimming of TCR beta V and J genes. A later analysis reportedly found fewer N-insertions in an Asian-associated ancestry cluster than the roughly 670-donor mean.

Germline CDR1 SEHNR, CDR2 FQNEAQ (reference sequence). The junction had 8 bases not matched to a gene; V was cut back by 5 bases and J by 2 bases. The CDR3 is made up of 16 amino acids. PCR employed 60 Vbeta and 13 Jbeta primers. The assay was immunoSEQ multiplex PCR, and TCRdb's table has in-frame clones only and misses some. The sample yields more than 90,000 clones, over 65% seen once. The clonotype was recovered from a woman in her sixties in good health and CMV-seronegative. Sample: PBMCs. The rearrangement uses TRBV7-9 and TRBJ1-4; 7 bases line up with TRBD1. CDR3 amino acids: CASSLGQVGTNEKLFF. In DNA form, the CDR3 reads TGTGCCAGCAGCCTAGGACAGGTGGGGACTAATGAAAAACTGTTTTTT.